This T cell receptor (beta chain) was identified in a study of cytomegalovirus exposure and HLA in healthy donors. Both 60 Vbeta primers and 13 Jbeta primers went into the PCR. Only in-frame clones appear in the TCRdb table, and some are missing; sequencing was by immunoSEQ multiplex PCR. Here the sample table reports about 72,000 clones. The CDR3 sequence is 15 residues long. The germline gives CDR1 SGHRS, CDR2 YFSETQ. J lost 2 bases, V lost 0 bases, and 1 base had no gene match. The chain carries TRBV5-1 and TRBJ1-5; the match to TRBD1 covers 8 bases. The clonotype originates from a man aged 35-49 years in good health and CMV-seronegative. The sequenced sample was PBMCs. CDR3 coding DNA: TGCGCCAGCAGCTTGGAACAGGGGGGCAATCAGCCCCAGCATTTT. Protein product: CASSLEQGGNQPQHF.